Following are 27 T cell receptor beta chains from one sample sequenced in a study of blood T cell repertoires in COVID-19 (dated by TCRdb to the early 2020s). The library was produced with the immunoSEQ multiplex PCR assay. TCRdb obtained this table from immuneACCESS and retained in-frame rearrangements with V and J assigned. These tables miss some clones; where compared with another copy, unresolved V genes account for less than half of the shortfall, and the remainder is unexplained. The sample contains some 140,000 clones, 87% of them found a single time. Roughly 2.5% of the sample is taken by the ten largest. The sample comprised peripheral blood. The receptors were sampled from a man aged 50 or older with active COVID-19.

This clone was picked up one time. The CDR3 DNA follows: TGTGCCAGCAGCTTGTACGGGGGAAACCAAGAGACCCAGTACTTC. Its translation: CASSLYGGNQETQYF. This sequence joins TRBV7-3 and TRBJ2-5; a weak D match, TRBD2 (6 bases). Trimming pared 3 bases from V and 0 bases from J, leaving 11 bases between. The germline gives CDR1 SGHTA, CDR2 FQGTGA. This CDR3 contains 15 residues.

The chain uses TRBV4-3 and TRBJ2-7; possibly TRBD1 for D (6 bases). The CDR3 consists of 14 residues. Germline assignment: CDR1 LGHNA and CDR2 YSLEER. Trimming left V 4 bases short and J 3 bases short, with 13 bases between. The CDR3 nucleotides are TGCGCCAGCAGCCGTGCCCACAGGGTCTACGAGCAGTACTTC. This encodes CASSRAHRVYEQYF.

The chain carries TRBV27 and TRBJ2-2, with a weak D call TRBD1 (5 bases). Germline values: CDR1 MNHEY, CDR2 SMNVEV (reference sequence). The CDR3 has 13 amino acids. V lost 6 bases to trimming and J lost 4 bases, with 9 bases between them. CDR3 nucleotides: TGTGCCAGCAGACAGGACGTCACCGGGGAGCTGTTTTTT. Translated, it gives CASRQDVTGELFF.

CDR3 in DNA: TGCGCCAGCAGTGTGTGGACTAGCGGGGGGACCTACGAGCAGTACTTC. This translates into CASSVWTSGGTYEQYF. The chain uses TRBV10-2 and TRBJ2-7; 14 nucleotides agree with TRBD2. Germline CDR1 and CDR2: WSHSY and SAAADI. V lost 4 bases and J lost 2; bases outside the gene matches: 4. This CDR3 comprises 16 residues.

The chain uses TRBV19 and TRBJ2-1; 9 nucleotides match TRBD2. Trimming cost V 4 bases and J 7 bases; bases outside gene matches: 20. From germline, CDR1 is LNHDA and CDR2 SQIVND (reference sequence). This CDR3 spans 19 amino acids. As DNA, the CDR3 is TGTGCCAGTAGTAAGTCAGGGGCCCTGGTAGCGGGGGCTCGGAATGAGCAGTTCTTC. Amino acids: CASSKSGALVAGARNEQFF.

CDR3 protein: CASSVEETGSHEQYF. The CDR3 nucleotides are TGTGCCAGCAGCGTAGAAGAGACAGGGTCCCACGAGCAGTACTTC. The rearrangement links TRBV9 to TRBJ2-7; TRBD1 matches at 7 bases. Trimming at V came to 0 bases and at J to 5 bases, leaving 8 bases not matched to a gene. Germline loops: CDR1 SGDLS, CDR2 YYNGEE. The CDR3 extends over 15 amino acids.

The chain combines TRBV5-5 with TRBJ2-5; no firm D call. Germline CDR1 and CDR2: SGHKS and YYEKEE (reference sequence). CDR3 size: 12 residues. V dropped 2 bases and J dropped 5 bases, with 7 bases sitting between them. The CDR3 sequence is CASSLNKETQYF. In DNA, the CDR3 is TGTGCCAGCAGCTTAAACAAGGAGACCCAGTACTTC.

CDR3 in DNA: TGTGCCAGCAGCTTAGTCCAGGGGATGTATGGCTACACCTTC. Translated, it gives CASSLVQGMYGYTF. This chain links TRBV7-8 with TRBJ1-2, with D possibly matching TRBD1 (6 bases). The germline V gene encodes CDR1 SGHVS and CDR2 FQNEAQ. The CDR3 consists of 14 residues. Trimming took 1 base from V and 5 from J, leaving 11 bases between them. Filled out from reference TRBV7-8 and TRBJ1-2, the complete variable domain reads GAGVSQSPRYKVAKRGQDVALRCDPISGHVSLFWYQQALGQGPEFLTYFQNEAQLDKSGLPSDRFFAERPEGSVSTLKIQRTQQEDSAVYLCASSLVQGMYGYTFGSGTRLTVV.

This clone came up once. The J gene is TRBJ2-2, the V gene TRBV19; 10 bases align to TRBD2. J lost 13 bases, V lost 4 bases, and 18 bases had no gene match. Germline CDR1 LNHDA, CDR2 SQIVND (reference sequence). This CDR3 is built from 17 residues. The CDR3 region is CASSRTLGLAGAEGLFF. The CDR3 nucleotides read TGTGCCAGTAGTAGAACGTTGGGGCTAGCGGGGGCCGAAGGGCTGTTTTTT.

This clone is a singleton in its sample. This chain connects TRBV6-6 to TRBJ1-2; tentatively, D is TRBD1 (5 bases). The CDR3 totals 13 residues. The V end was cut by 0 bases, the J end by 7 bases, with 9 bases between. Germline values: CDR1 MNHNY, CDR2 SVGAGI (reference sequence). The CDR3, as DNA: TGTGCCAGCAGTTACTCCAGGGAAGGTGGCTACACCTTC. Translated, it gives CASSYSREGGYTF.

CDR3 region: CASSQGRAGDAFF. CDR3 DNA sequence: TGCGCCAGCAGTCAAGGCAGGGCGGGAGATGCTTTCTTT. J is TRBJ1-1 and V is TRBV23-1; possibly TRBD1 for D (5 bases). TRBV23-1 is recorded as an ORF, its role being uncertain. The CDR3 length is 13 residues. V was pared by 2 bases and J by 11 bases, with 15 bases between.

The rearrangement uses TRBV10-3 and TRBJ1-1; no definite D call. This CDR3 has 12 amino acids. V lost 5 bases, J lost 1 base, and 5 bases lay in between. Germline V CDR1 and CDR2: ENHRY, SYGVKD. CDR3 DNA: TGTGCCATCAGTAGACAGAACACTGAAGCTTTCTTT. The encoded protein is CAISRQNTEAFF.

V usage is TRBV9 and J usage is TRBJ1-4, with 7 bases that match TRBD1. Germline V CDR1 and CDR2: SGDLS, YYNGEE. Trimming took 7 bases from V and 5 from J; bases not matched to a gene: 8. The CDR3 length is 14 residues. CDR3 loop: CASGSTGRNEKLFF. The CDR3 DNA is TGTGCCAGCGGCTCGACAGGGAGGAATGAAAAACTGTTTTTT.

The chain couples TRBV7-2 to TRBJ1-3; TRBD1 is a possible D gene (5 bases). CDR1 and CDR2 from the germline V gene are SGHTA and FQGNSA. This CDR3 is 15 amino acids long. Trimming shortened V by 6 bases and J by 0 bases, and 12 bases separated the two germline ends. This CDR3 reads CASSKGLHSGNTIYF. CDR3 in DNA: TGTGCCAGCAGTAAGGGGCTACACTCTGGAAACACCATATATTTT.

The rearrangement joins TRBV20-1 to TRBJ2-7; D uncertain. Looked up from germline, CDR1 is DFQATT and CDR2 is SNEGSKA (reference sequence). The CDR3 runs 11 residues. V was cut by 0 bases and J by 5 bases, with 5 bases left in between. Written as DNA, the CDR3 is TGCAGTGCTAGAGATCTTAACGAGCAGTACTTC. Amino acids: CSARDLNEQYF.

This clone was seen only a few times. The chain joins TRBV5-1 to TRBJ2-4; 7 positions match TRBD2. CDR3 length: 15 amino acids. Germline-derived CDR1 and CDR2 are SGHRS and YFSETQ. The J segment lost 7 bases and the V segment lost 4 bases, leaving 11 bases of the junction unmatched. In DNA, the CDR3 is TGCGCCAGCAGCCCGCCGTTGGGGGGGAGCAACATTCAGTACTTC. Translation gives CASSPPLGGSNIQYF.

V is TRBV13 and J is TRBJ2-7; D remains unclear. The CDR3 covers 14 residues. The V end lost 4 bases, the J end lost 3 bases, and 13 bases lay between the germline ends. From germline, CDR1 is PRHDT and CDR2 FYEKMQ (reference sequence). The CDR3 sequence: CASSSIRGVYEQYF. The CDR3 DNA is TGTGCCAGCAGCTCCATCCGAGGAGTCTACGAGCAGTACTTC.

The chain combines TRBV5-1 with TRBJ2-7; D is perhaps TRBD1 (5 bases). The CDR3 consists of 15 residues. Per the germline V gene, CDR1 is SGHRS and CDR2 is YFSETQ. Trimming pared 4 bases from V and 2 bases from J, leaving 16 bases between. This CDR3 is CASSPLGVGTYEQYF. In nucleotides, the CDR3 is TGCGCCAGCAGCCCATTAGGGGTTGGAACCTACGAGCAGTACTTC.

The chain has TRBV3-1 (or the pseudogene TRBV3-2) and TRBJ2-7, with 9 bases lining up with TRBD1. This CDR3 spans 20 amino acids. V was pared by 0 bases and J by 0 bases, with 15 bases of the junction left unmatched. Germline V lookup: CDR1 LGHDT, CDR2 YNNKEL (reference sequence). In DNA form, the CDR3 reads TGTGCCAGCAGCCAAGACCCGGTGGGGGTCGGGACAGGGAGCTCCTACGAGCAGTACTTC. Translating it yields CASSQDPVGVGTGSSYEQYF.

The chain recombines TRBV4-3 with TRBJ2-1, with 8 bases lining up with TRBD1. The CDR3 loop spans 13 amino acids. Germline V CDR1 and CDR2: LGHNA, YSLEER. J gave up 10 bases and V 4 bases, and 6 bases lay outside the gene matches. The CDR3 DNA reads TGCGCCAGCAGCCTCGCCAGGGGGCACGAGCAGTTCTTC. This sequence encodes CASSLARGHEQFF.

The gene calls are TRBV6-5 and TRBJ1-1; D may be TRBD1 (5 bases). The V gene lost 7 bases and the J gene lost 0 bases, with 12 bases spanning the gap. The germline CDR1 and CDR2 sequences are MNHEY and SVGAGI. This CDR3 comprises 14 residues. This chain's CDR3 is CASIGGGMNTEAFF. CDR3 DNA sequence: TGTGCCAGCATTGGGGGGGGAATGAACACTGAAGCTTTCTTT.

J is TRBJ1-2 and V is TRBV5-6; D uncertain. V was pared by 5 bases and J by 0 bases, with 11 bases between. The CDR3 runs 14 residues. Germline V gene lookup returns CDR1 SGHDT and CDR2 YYEEEE. The CDR3 sequence is CASSQVDSNYGYTF. Written as DNA, the CDR3 is TGTGCCAGCAGTCAGGTGGACTCTAACTATGGCTACACCTTC.

The gene calls are TRBV9 and TRBJ2-1; 11 bases align to TRBD2. V lost 0 bases, J lost 0 bases, and 8 bases stayed unmatched. This CDR3 is 19 amino acids long. The V gene's germline CDR1 is SGDLS and CDR2 YYNGEE. The CDR3 region has the DNA TGTGCCAGCAGCGTAGGGCTAGCGGGGGGTCAAAGCTCCTACAATGAGCAGTTCTTC. Its translation: CASSVGLAGGQSSYNEQFF.

The chain couples TRBV19 to TRBJ2-7; TRBD2 agrees at 7 bases. This CDR3 has 15 amino acids. Germline assignment: CDR1 LNHDA and CDR2 SQIVND (reference sequence). V trimming: 3 bases; J trimming: 3 bases; junction bases outside the gene matches: 8. CDR3 nucleotide sequence: TGTGCCAGTAGTATCCGTCCTAGCGGCCTCTACGAGCAGTACTTC. This encodes CASSIRPSGLYEQYF.

The rearrangement links TRBV4-1 to TRBJ2-2; tentative D call: TRBD2 (6 bases). The germline V and J ends were trimmed by 0 bases and 8 bases, with 16 bases remaining between them. Germline V lookup: CDR1 MGHRA, CDR2 YSYEKL. The CDR3 contains 16 residues. This CDR3 is CASSQEGTRFLGELFF. In DNA, the CDR3 is TGCGCCAGCAGCCAAGAGGGGACTCGTTTTTTGGGGGAGCTGTTTTTT.

The rearrangement links TRBV2 to TRBJ2-3; 11 nucleotides line up with TRBD2. The germline CDR1 and CDR2 sequences are SNHLY and FYNNEI. Trimming removed 5 bases from V and 5 bases from J; junction bases left unmatched: 3. The CDR3 sequence is 14 residues long. CDR3 protein: CASSYSGGEDTQYF. CDR3 coding DNA: TGTGCCAGCAGTTATAGCGGGGGGGAAGATACGCAGTATTTT.

This chain joins TRBV5-1 and TRBJ1-3; D gene ambiguous. Germline CDR1 is SGHRS and CDR2 is YFSETQ. Between the trimmed V and J ends, which lost 0 bases and 0 bases, there was a span of 13 bases. This CDR3 is built from 17 residues. CDR3 sequence reads: CASSLAPGRVSGNTIYF. Here the CDR3 DNA reads TGCGCCAGCAGCTTGGCCCCCGGCCGGGTCTCTGGAAACACCATATATTTT.